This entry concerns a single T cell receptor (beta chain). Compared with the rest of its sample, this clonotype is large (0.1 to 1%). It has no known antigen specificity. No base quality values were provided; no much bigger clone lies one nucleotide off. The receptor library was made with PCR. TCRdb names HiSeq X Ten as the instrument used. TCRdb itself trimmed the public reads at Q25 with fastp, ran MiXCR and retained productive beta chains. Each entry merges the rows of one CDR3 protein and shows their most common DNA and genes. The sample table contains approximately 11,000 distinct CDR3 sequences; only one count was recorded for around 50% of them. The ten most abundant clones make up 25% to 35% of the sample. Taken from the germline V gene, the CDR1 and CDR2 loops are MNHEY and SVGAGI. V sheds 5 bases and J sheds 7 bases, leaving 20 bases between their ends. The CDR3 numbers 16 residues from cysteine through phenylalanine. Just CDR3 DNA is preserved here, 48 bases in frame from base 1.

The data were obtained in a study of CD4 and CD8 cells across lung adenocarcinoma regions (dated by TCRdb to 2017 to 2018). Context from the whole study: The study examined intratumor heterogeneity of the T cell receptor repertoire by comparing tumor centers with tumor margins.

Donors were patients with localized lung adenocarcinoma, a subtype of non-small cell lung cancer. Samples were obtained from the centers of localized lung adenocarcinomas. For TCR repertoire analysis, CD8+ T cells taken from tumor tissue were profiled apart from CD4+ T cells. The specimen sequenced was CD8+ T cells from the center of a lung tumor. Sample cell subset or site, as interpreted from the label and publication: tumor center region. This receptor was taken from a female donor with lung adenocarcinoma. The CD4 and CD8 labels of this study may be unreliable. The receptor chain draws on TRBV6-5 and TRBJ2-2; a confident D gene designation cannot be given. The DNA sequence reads TGTGCCAGCAGTCCCTACACCGGGCCCTTGAGCGGGGAGCTGTTTTTT. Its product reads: CASSPYTGPLSGELFF.